This TCR beta chain appears in the sequencing data of a study of cytomegalovirus exposure and HLA in healthy donors. This CDR3 region has 13 residues. V was trimmed by 4 bases and J by 3 bases, leaving 7 bases between them. The germline V gene has CDR1 SNHLY and CDR2 FYNNEI. The study ran its PCR with 60 Vbeta and 13 Jbeta primers. Assay used: immunoSEQ multiplex PCR; TCRdb lists only in-frame clones, some missing. The sample lists approximately 130,000 clones, 70% to 90% occurring once. About this clone itself: Its antigen is unidentified.

Overall study results and limits: Later analysis identified a missense DCLRE1C variant that was linked to TCR beta V- and J-gene trimming. It was shown in a later analysis that HLA-associated TCR beta chains were more clonally expanded than other, equally common chains. An ancestry cluster, one associated with Asian ancestry, reportedly showed fewer N-insertions than the approximately 720-donor mean in a later analysis.

Sequencing was carried out using PBMCs. This chain joins TRBV2 and TRBJ2-1; D might be TRBD1 (6 bases). This clonotype was sampled from a woman aged 40 to 50 in good health and CMV-seropositive. Here the CDR3 reads CASSVGGYNEQFF. CDR3 sequence (DNA): TGTGCCAGCAGTGTAGGGGGCTACAATGAGCAGTTCTTC.